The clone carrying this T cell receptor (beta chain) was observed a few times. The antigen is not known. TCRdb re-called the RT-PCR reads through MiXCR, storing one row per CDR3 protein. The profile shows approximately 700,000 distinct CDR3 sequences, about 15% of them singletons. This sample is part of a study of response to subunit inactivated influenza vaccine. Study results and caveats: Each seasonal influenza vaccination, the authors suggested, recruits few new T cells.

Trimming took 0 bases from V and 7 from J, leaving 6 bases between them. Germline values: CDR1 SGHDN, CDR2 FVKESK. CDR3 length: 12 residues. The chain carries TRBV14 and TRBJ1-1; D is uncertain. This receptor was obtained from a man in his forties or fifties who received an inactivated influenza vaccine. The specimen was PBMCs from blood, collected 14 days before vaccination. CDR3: CASSQDPSEAFF. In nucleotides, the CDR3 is TGTGCCAGCAGCCAAGATCCCAGTGAAGCTTTCTTT.